Below, one T cell receptor (beta chain) is given with its context. The antigen remains unidentified. Using constant-segment primers, 5'RACE produced TCR alpha and TCR beta cDNA libraries carrying sample barcodes and UMIs. TCRdb itself ran the 5' RACE reads through MiXCR, one entry per CDR3 protein. The repertoire consists of 270,000 or so distinct CDR3 sequences, with 18% occurring once and the leading ten covering 23%. The data were obtained in a study of T-cell memory formation after mild COVID-19. Study-level findings and limits: For contracting clones, CD4+ ones sat mainly in CM and EM, CD8+ in EMRA. Researchers found some responding clones in pre-infection memory, a sign that cross-reactive memory joined.

In germline, CDR1 is DFQATT, CDR2 SNEGSKA (reference sequence). The CDR3 is 15 residues long. V trimming: 1 base; J trimming: 7 bases; junction bases outside the gene matches: 7. The gene calls are TRBV20-1 and TRBJ2-2; 9 positions agree with TRBD2. The receptor was derived from a man younger than 35 who had mild COVID-19 (a few samples of this study predate the infection). Cell type and time point are not known. Sequences were obtained from PBMCs or a T cell subset sorted from them (not recorded which). The CDR3 loop is CSARVGTSYSGELFF. The CDR3 bases are TGCAGTGCTAGAGTAGGGACTAGCTATAGCGGGGAGCTGTTTTTT.